What follows describes a single T cell receptor (beta chain). Germline lookup yields CDR1 MNHEY and CDR2 SVGEGT. The V end lost 0 bases, the J end lost 3 bases, and 12 bases lay between the germline ends. The CDR3 loop spans 16 amino acids. These data come from a study of blood T cell repertoires in COVID-19. Measured with immunoSEQ multiplex PCR; TCRdb has only the in-frame clones, and not every one. In the table there are under 200,000 clones, 80% of which are singletons. This rearrangement joins TRBV6-2 or TRBV6-3 to TRBJ2-1, with a tentative D call TRBD1 (6 bases). Sequenced sample: peripheral blood. The receptor was derived from a man between 70 and 80 years old with active or convalescent COVID-19. CDR3 in amino acids: CASSYSGVDSYNEQFF. CDR3 in DNA: TGTGCCAGCAGTTACTCGGGGGTGGACAGCTACAATGAGCAGTTCTTC.